One sample yielded the 27 T cell receptor beta chains listed below, sequenced in a study of T cell clonality in common variable immunodeficiency. These receptors' antigens are unknown. Study results and limitations: In common variable immunodeficiency, TCR beta chains reportedly carried fewer deletions and N-nucleotide insertions.

Some clones are missing from TCRdb's copy, which holds only in-frame ones; the method was immunoSEQ multiplex PCR. The repertoire shows around 16,000 clones; the top ten hold 4% to 5%. Sequencing used peripheral blood mononuclear cells. These receptors all stem from a human donor with common variable immunodeficiency.

Concerning this clone: Read data end 3 residues before the CDR3 end; the end is taken from the germline J gene. The chain combines TRBV11-1 with TRBJ1-1, with D uncertain. The CDR3 length is 15 residues. Germline values: CDR1 SGHAT, CDR2 FQDESV (reference sequence). The V end was cut by 2 bases, the J end by 0 bases, with 10 bases between. CDR3 residues: CASSLNRLMNTEAFF. The CDR3 DNA, read in part, is TGTGCCAGCAGCTTAAACAGATTAATGAACACTGAA.

About this clone itself: The read comes to an end 3 residues before the CDR3 does, leaving the germline J gene to fill in the end. V is TRBV3-1 (or the pseudogene TRBV3-2) and J is TRBJ1-6, with no clear D. The CDR3 sequence is 12 residues long. The germline V gene encodes CDR1 LGHDT and CDR2 YNNKEL (reference sequence). V was shortened by 0 bases and J by 9 bases, with 3 bases between the two germline ends. Incomplete CDR3 DNA: TGTGCCAGCAGCCAAGAAGCTTCACCC. Translation: CASSQEASP. In full, the CDR3 reads CASSQEASPLHF.

On this clone: Read data end 3 residues before the CDR3 end; the end is taken from the germline J gene. V and J are TRBV5-1 and TRBJ1-6; 7 bases agree with TRBD1. The length of the CDR3 is 15 residues. Unmatched junction bases numbered 9, after V lost 5 bases and J lost 7 bases. CDR1 is SGHRS, CDR2 YFSETQ, per germline. The part of the CDR3 DNA that was read is TGCGCCAGCAGGGAGGGGCCAGGGGGAAATTCACCC. The encoded protein is CASREGPGGNSP. The whole CDR3 is CASREGPGGNSPLHF.

This CDR3 is CAGGRAETQYF. Incomplete CDR3 DNA: TGTGCCGGAGGCAGGGCAGAGACC. The rearrangement joins TRBV2 to TRBJ2-5, with D perhaps matching TRBD1 or TRBD2 (5 bases each). The CDR3 goes on 3 residues after the read ends, and that part is filled in from the germline J gene. CDR3 length: 11 amino acids. Trimming took off 11 bases at V and 4 bases at J, with 11 bases between the two ends. Per the germline V gene, CDR1 is SNHLY and CDR2 is FYNNEI.

On this clone itself: The sequenced fragment ends 3 residues before the CDR3 boundary, so the rest is inferred from the germline J gene. The rearrangement links TRBV7-8 to TRBJ1-5; 9 bases line up with TRBD1. The CDR3 spans 17 residues. Germline V gene sequence: CDR1 SGHVS, CDR2 FQNEAQ. Trimming removed 0 bases from V and 4 bases from J; junction bases left unmatched: 7. CDR3 DNA (partial): TGTGCCAGCAGCTTAGCGCGGGTCGGGACAGGGAATCAGCCC. Its translation: CASSLARVGTGNQP. The whole CDR3 region reads CASSLARVGTGNQPQHF.

Of note for this clone: The read stops 3 residues short of the end of the CDR3; the missing end is completed from the germline J gene. The chain carries TRBV20-1 and TRBJ2-5; D possibly corresponds to TRBD2 (7 bases). Germline V CDR1 and CDR2: DFQATT, SNEGSKA (reference sequence). The CDR3 contains 14 residues. Trimming pared 5 bases from V and 5 bases from J, leaving 18 bases between. This CDR3 is CSAQKGGRGETQYF. CDR3 DNA (partial): TGCAGTGCTCAGAAGGGGGGGAGGGGGGAGACC.

A note on this clone: The CDR3 extends 3 residues past the end of the read, so its final part is completed from the germline J gene. The V gene is TRBV10-3, the J gene TRBJ2-5; 11 bases line up with TRBD2. Germline V gives CDR1 ENHRY, CDR2 SYGVKD. The CDR3 has 16 amino acids. The trim removed 5 bases at V and 2 bases at J, leaving 7 bases unmatched. The CDR3 sequence: CAISRGTSGPQETQYF. Partial CDR3 DNA: TGTGCCATCAGTCGCGGGACTAGCGGACCTCAAGAGACC.

Points on this clone: The sequenced fragment ends 3 residues before the CDR3 boundary, so the rest is inferred from the germline J gene. This chain uses TRBV9 with TRBJ2-2; 9 nucleotides align to TRBD2. V dropped 0 bases and J dropped 4; count of bases not matched to a gene: 4. This CDR3 spans 16 amino acids. In germline, CDR1 is SGDLS, CDR2 YYNGEE. CDR3 loop: CASSVEVAGATGELFF. Incomplete CDR3 DNA: TGTGCCAGCAGCGTAGAAGTAGCGGGGGCCACCGGGGAG.

Notes on this clone: The observed sequence ends 3 residues before the CDR3 terminus, with the missing tail filled in from the germline J gene. The V and J genes are TRBV19 and TRBJ1-4; 11 positions agree with TRBD1. The J segment lost 6 bases and the V segment lost 6 bases, leaving 9 bases of the junction unmatched. Looked up from germline, CDR1 is LNHDA and CDR2 is SQIVND (reference sequence). The CDR3 totals 16 residues. The sequenced part of the CDR3 DNA is TGTGCCAGTAGATTACAACCGGGACAGGGGGATGAAAAA. Amino acid sequence: CASRLQPGQGDEK. The CDR3, in full, reads CASRLQPGQGDEKLFF.

About this clone: The missing CDR3 end, 3 residues past where the read stops, is filled in from the germline J gene. The V call is TRBV7-2, the J call TRBJ2-5; 10 nucleotides match TRBD2. Germline lookup yields CDR1 SGHTA and CDR2 FQGNSA. CDR3 length: 17 residues. After removal of 0 bases from V and 5 bases from J, the junction contained 9 bases not matched to a gene. The covered CDR3 bases are TGTGCCAGCAGCTTAGCGTGGGCGTTAGCGGGAGGTGAGACC. Translation gives CASSLAWALAGGET. The CDR3 reads in full as CASSLAWALAGGETQYF.

About this clone itself: The CDR3 goes on 3 residues after the read ends, and that part is filled in from the germline J gene. The chain carries TRBV29-1 and TRBJ2-3; TRBD2 aligns across 8 bases. V was pared by 4 bases and J by 1 base, with 4 bases of the junction left unmatched. The CDR3 covers 14 residues. The germline V gene has CDR1 SQVTM and CDR2 ANQGSEA. CDR3 DNA (partial): TGCAGCGTTGGGCCAGCGGGAGGCACAGATACG. Protein product: CSVGPAGGTDT. The full CDR3 protein reads CSVGPAGGTDTQYF.

The CDR3 loop is CSARDLPDAGNQPQHF. The sequenced CDR3 bases are TGCAGTGCTAGAGATCTTCCCGACGCGGGCAATCAGCCC. The genes are TRBV20-1 and TRBJ1-5; D not certain. The DNA ends 3 residues before the CDR3 does, and the rest of the CDR3 is filled in from the germline J gene. The V gene's germline CDR1 is DFQATT and CDR2 SNEGSKA (reference sequence). V was clipped by 0 bases and J by 2 bases, with 14 bases between them. The CDR3 is 16 amino acids.

Worth noting for this clone: With the read ending 3 residues before the CDR3 end, the germline J gene is used to fill in that end. The chain has TRBV20-1 and TRBJ2-4; 9 bases fit TRBD1. CDR1 DFQATT and CDR2 SNEGSKA come from the germline V gene (reference sequence). The CDR3 spans 14 residues. Here the CDR3 reads CSARGGTGYDAQYF. The CDR3 bases that were read are TGCAGTGCTAGGGGAGGGACAGGGTACGACGCT.

A word on this clone: Read sequence stops 3 residues before the CDR3 end, and the germline J gene provides the missing end. The chain is built from TRBV7-6 and TRBJ2-1, with D unresolved. Trimming pared 5 bases from V and 5 bases from J, leaving 16 bases between. This CDR3 contains 15 residues. CDR1 is SGHVS and CDR2 is FNYEAQ in the germline V gene. CDR3 DNA (partial): TGTGCCAGCAGCCCGACCGACTTTGGAGACAATGAG. Its translation is CASSPTDFGDNE. The full-length CDR3 reads as CASSPTDFGDNEQFF.

About this clone: The read ends 3 residues before the CDR3 terminus; that terminus is restored from the germline J gene. This sequence joins TRBV14 and TRBJ2-7, with 8 bases matching TRBD1. The CDR3 spans 15 residues. Germline values: CDR1 SGHDN, CDR2 FVKESK. V trimming: 4 bases; J trimming: 2 bases; junction bases outside the gene matches: 7. The sequenced part of the CDR3 DNA is TGTGCCAGCAGCCTGCGGACAGGGAATCCCTACGAG. It yields the protein CASSLRTGNPYE. The whole CDR3 region reads CASSLRTGNPYEQYF.

To note about this clone: With the read ending 3 residues before the CDR3 end, the germline J gene is used to fill in that end. The gene calls are TRBV29-1 and TRBJ2-3, with 15 bases lining up with TRBD2. Germline values: CDR1 SQVTM, CDR2 ANQGSEA. Unmatched junction bases numbered 5, after V lost 5 bases and J lost 2 bases. The CDR3 runs 16 residues. CDR3: CSVWTSGGANTDTQYF. CDR3 bases read: TGCAGCGTTTGGACTAGCGGGGGGGCCAACACAGATACG.

Note on this clone: Read sequence stops 3 residues before the CDR3 end, and the germline J gene provides the missing end. The rearrangement links TRBV7-3 to TRBJ2-3; TRBD2 aligns across 7 bases. V lost 5 bases and J lost 2; bases outside the gene matches: 10. The CDR3 has 16 amino acids. Looked up from germline, CDR1 is SGHTA and CDR2 is FQGTGA. CDR3 amino acids: CASSQGLDSFTDTQYF. Partial CDR3 DNA: TGTGCCAGCAGCCAAGGACTAGATAGTTTCACAGATACG.

The chain's CDR3 is CASRHSTGGVYTEAFF. CDR3 DNA (partial): TGTGCCAGCAGACACTCCACAGGGGGCGTTTACACTGAA. The chain has TRBV7-8 and TRBJ1-1; 9 nucleotides agree with TRBD1. Read coverage stops 3 residues before the CDR3 terminus; the germline J gene supplies the remainder. V lost 6 bases and J lost 3; bases outside the gene matches: 11. Germline loops: CDR1 SGHVS, CDR2 FQNEAQ. This CDR3 comprises 16 residues.

Note on this clone: The read is 3 residues too short to cover the CDR3 end, so that end is filled in from the germline J gene. This chain links TRBV19 with TRBJ2-1; possibly TRBD1 for D (6 bases). With 4 bases removed from V and 1 base from J, the gap between germline ends came to 20 bases. Germline values: CDR1 LNHDA, CDR2 SQIVND (reference sequence). The CDR3 spans 18 residues. CDR3 amino acids: CASSTTSYTGSSYNEQFF. The CDR3 bases that were read are TGTGCCAGTAGTACCACCTCTTACACAGGGTCTTCCTACAATGAG.

Points on this clone: Coverage ceases 3 residues before the CDR3 finishes, and the germline J gene fills in the end. The chain carries TRBV18 and TRBJ2-4, with D possibly matching TRBD2 (6 bases). This CDR3 has 14 amino acids. The V end was cut by 5 bases, the J end by 6 bases, with 14 bases between. From germline, CDR1 is KGHSH and CDR2 LQKENI. The CDR3 loop reads CASSVGGEINIQYF. The sequenced CDR3 bases are TGTGCCAGCTCAGTCGGGGGAGAAATAAACATT.

With regard to this clone: Read sequence stops 3 residues before the CDR3 end, and the germline J gene provides the missing end. The chain joins TRBV20-1 to TRBJ1-1; possible D gene TRBD1, 6 bases. V lost 5 bases to trimming and J lost 3 bases, with 16 bases between them. There are 14 residues in the CDR3. Germline V lookup: CDR1 DFQATT, CDR2 SNEGSKA (reference sequence). CDR3 in amino acids: CSASDLRGDTEAFF. CDR3 DNA, as far as it was read: TGCAGTGCTTCTGATCTCAGGGGAGACACTGAA.

With regard to this clone: The read terminates 3 residues before the CDR3 end, so the remaining end is supplied by the germline J gene. The genes are TRBV5-1 and TRBJ2-5; the D gene is possibly TRBD2 (6 bases). Germline CDR1 SGHRS, CDR2 YFSETQ. The CDR3 totals 14 residues. V was clipped by 4 bases and J by 5 bases, with 15 bases between them. Incomplete CDR3 DNA: TGCGCCAGCAGCCCGCGACTAGGGCGGGAGACC. This gives the protein CASSPRLGRET. The whole CDR3 protein is CASSPRLGRETQYF. The complete variable domain, with remaining parts taken from reference TRBV5-1 and TRBJ2-5, reads KAGVTQTPRYLIKTRGQQVTLSCSPISGHRSVSWYQQTPGQGLQFLFEYFSETQRNKGNFPGRFSGRQFSNSRSEMNVSTLELGDSALYLCASSPRLGRETQYFGPGTRLLVL.

Concerning this clone: With the read ending 3 residues before the CDR3 end, the germline J gene is used to fill in that end. The gene calls are TRBV5-1 and TRBJ2-3; 7 bases match TRBD1. Germline loops: CDR1 SGHRS, CDR2 YFSETQ. The CDR3 runs 15 residues. V gave up 4 bases and J gave up 5 bases; unmatched junction bases: 10. Partial CDR3 DNA: TGCGCCAGCAGCCCCGGGACAGACGATATAGATACG. Translating gives CASSPGTDDIDT. The full CDR3 reads CASSPGTDDIDTQYF.

With respect to this clone: From the germline J gene comes the end of the CDR3, since the read stops 3 residues before it. The rearrangement joins TRBV29-1 to TRBJ1-1; D is ambiguous. The germline V gene has CDR1 SQVTM and CDR2 ANQGSEA. CDR3 length: 13 residues. V was trimmed by 4 bases and J by 0 bases, leaving 9 bases between them. CDR3 region: CSVVAPLNTEAFF. The CDR3 bases that were read are TGCAGCGTTGTAGCCCCGCTGAACACTGAA.

Concerning this clone: The junction shows a germline mismatch at one end, possibly a read error. The read finishes 3 residues shy of the CDR3 end, and the germline J gene is used to complete it. The V gene is TRBV12-3 or TRBV12-4, the J gene TRBJ2-1; 11 nucleotides align to TRBD2. This CDR3 is built from 14 residues. The CDR3 bases that were read are TGTGCCAGCAGTCTAGCGGGGGGTTACAATGAG. Translated, it gives CASSLAGGYNE. The CDR3 in its entirety is CASSLAGGYNEQFF.

As concerns this clone: The CDR3 goes on 3 residues after the read ends, and that part is filled in from the germline J gene. The V gene is TRBV20-1, the J gene TRBJ2-3; 14 nucleotides align to TRBD2. The CDR3 consists of 18 residues. Trimming took 6 bases from V and 1 from J; bases not matched to a gene: 12. Germline-derived CDR1 and CDR2 are DFQATT and SNEGSKA (reference sequence). CDR3 amino acids: CSATARQGLAGGTDTQYF. The CDR3 bases that were read are TGCAGTGCCACTGCCCGACAGGGACTAGCGGGGGGCACAGATACG.

By frequency, this clone registers medium-sized (0.01 to 0.1%). The read comes to an end 3 residues before the CDR3 does, leaving the germline J gene to fill in the end. V usage is TRBV9 and J usage is TRBJ1-1; TRBD1 aligns across 10 bases. CDR3 size: 14 residues. V was clipped by 3 bases and J by 4 bases; unmatched bases: 3. The germline V gene encodes CDR1 SGDLS and CDR2 YYNGEE. This CDR3 is CASSEGQGGTEAFF. The part of the CDR3 DNA that was read is TGTGCCAGCAGCGAAGGACAGGGGGGCACTGAA.